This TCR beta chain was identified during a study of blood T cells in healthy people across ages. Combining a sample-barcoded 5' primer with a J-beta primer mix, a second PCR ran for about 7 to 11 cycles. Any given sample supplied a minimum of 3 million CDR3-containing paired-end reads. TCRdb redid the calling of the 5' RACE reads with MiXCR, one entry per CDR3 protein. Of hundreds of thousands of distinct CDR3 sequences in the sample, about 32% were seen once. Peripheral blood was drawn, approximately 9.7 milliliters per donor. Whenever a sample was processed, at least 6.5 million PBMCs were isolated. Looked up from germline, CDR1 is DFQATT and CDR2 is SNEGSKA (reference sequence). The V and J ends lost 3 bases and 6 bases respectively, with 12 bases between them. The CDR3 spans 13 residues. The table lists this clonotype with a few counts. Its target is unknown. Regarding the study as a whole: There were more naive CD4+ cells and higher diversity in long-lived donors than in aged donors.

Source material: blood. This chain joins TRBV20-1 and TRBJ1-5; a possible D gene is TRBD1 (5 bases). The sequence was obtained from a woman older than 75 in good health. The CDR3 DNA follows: TGCAGTGCTAGGCCCGGTCAGGGTCAGCCCCAGCATTTT. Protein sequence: CSARPGQGQPQHF.